Following are 18 T cell receptor beta chains from one sample sequenced in a study of T cells in localized non-small cell lung cancer (dated by TCRdb to the early 2020s). Receptor libraries were prepared by the immunoSEQ multiplex PCR assay. TCRdb limited this immuneACCESS table to in-frame rearrangements with V and J called. A share of clones is missing; checked studies link under half to unresolved V genes, and the rest is unexplained. The sample data list 10,000 to 13,000 clones, and about three quarters of these were observed just once. The top ten clonotypes cover 30% to 35% of the sample. The specimen comprised peripheral blood, sampled before any cancer treatment. These receptors originate from an older male donor with stage I lung adenocarcinoma.

The rearrangement links TRBV6-1 to TRBJ2-5, with TRBD1 matching 10 bases. The CDR3 contains 14 residues. The germline V gene has CDR1 MNHNS and CDR2 SASEGT. Trimming cost V 8 bases and J 4 bases; bases outside gene matches: 7. CDR3 region: CASFRQGAGETQYF. The CDR3 DNA follows: TGTGCCAGCTTCAGACAGGGGGCGGGAGAGACCCAGTACTTC.

The chain couples TRBV2 to TRBJ1-2; tentative D call: TRBD1 (5 bases). Germline CDR1 SNHLY, CDR2 FYNNEI. Trimming took 6 bases from V and 4 from J, leaving 12 bases between them. CDR3 size: 13 residues. The CDR3 region is CASSAGGPYGYTF. The CDR3 DNA sequence: TGTGCCAGCAGCGCCGGGGGACCCTATGGCTACACCTTC.

V gene TRBV14 combines with J gene TRBJ1-1, with 9 positions matching TRBD1. This CDR3 has 15 amino acids. The V gene end was trimmed by 2 bases and the J gene end by 2 bases; junction bases not matched to a gene: 3. The germline CDR1 and CDR2 sequences are SGHDN and FVKESK. CDR3 sequence reads: CASSQNRGRNTEAFF. CDR3 nucleotides: TGTGCCAGCAGCCAAAACAGGGGGCGAAACACTGAAGCTTTCTTT.

The chain's CDR3 is CASSMGTGGYEQYF. CDR3 nucleotides: TGTGCCAGCAGTATGGGGACAGGGGGGTACGAGCAGTACTTC. The V and J genes are TRBV6-5 and TRBJ2-7, with TRBD1 matching over 11 bases. There are 14 residues in the CDR3. The germline gives CDR1 MNHEY, CDR2 SVGAGI. V lost 5 bases, J lost 4 bases, and 4 bases stayed unmatched.

CDR3 sequence reads: CASSLYGTGLSSYNSPLHF. CDR3 coding DNA: TGTGCCAGCAGCTTGTACGGGACAGGGTTAAGCTCCTATAATTCACCCCTCCACTTT. The chain combines TRBV11-2 with TRBJ1-6, with TRBD1 matching 9 bases. The CDR3 extends over 19 amino acids. CDR1 and CDR2 from the germline V gene are SGHAT and FQNNGV. The V gene end was trimmed by 3 bases and the J gene end by 0 bases; junction bases not matched to a gene: 9.

The chain uses TRBV7-9 and TRBJ1-1; TRBD1 aligns across 10 bases. CDR1 is SEHNR, CDR2 FQNEAQ, per germline (reference sequence). There are 13 residues in the CDR3. The J segment lost 4 bases and the V segment lost 6 bases, leaving 2 bases of the junction unmatched. The CDR3 protein is CASSGQGGTEAFF. CDR3 nucleotide sequence: TGTGCCAGCAGTGGACAGGGGGGCACTGAAGCTTTCTTT.

The V gene is TRBV7-6, the J gene TRBJ2-4; D is unresolved. The germline V gene has CDR1 SGHVS and CDR2 FNYEAQ. CDR3 size: 12 residues. The germline V and J ends were trimmed by 1 base and 9 bases, with 7 bases remaining between them. The DNA for the CDR3 is TGTGCCAGCAGCTTAGAGGGCTCCATTCAGTACTTC. Encoded protein: CASSLEGSIQYF.

V and J are TRBV4-2 and TRBJ1-2; 9 nucleotides match TRBD1. This CDR3 contains 13 residues. Trimming took 5 bases from V and 8 from J; bases not matched to a gene: 6. The germline gives CDR1 LGHNA, CDR2 YNFKEQ. This chain's CDR3 is CASSSYRGLGYTF. As DNA, the CDR3 is TGTGCCAGCAGCTCCTACAGGGGGCTAGGCTACACCTTC.

V is TRBV6-5 and J is TRBJ2-3; possible D gene TRBD2, 6 bases. The CDR3 has 14 amino acids. Looked up from germline, CDR1 is MNHEY and CDR2 is SVGAGI. Between the trimmed V and J ends, which lost 7 bases and 7 bases, there was a span of 18 bases. CDR3 sequence: CASTGGAPPYTQYF. The CDR3 DNA reads TGTGCCAGCACAGGCGGGGCCCCCCCCTATACGCAGTATTTT.

This clone was found a few times. The CDR3 protein is CASSPSNSPQGSYSNQPQHF. The CDR3, as DNA: TGTGCCAGCTCACCGTCGAACTCTCCACAGGGCAGTTATAGCAATCAGCCCCAGCATTTT. The chain links TRBV18 to TRBJ1-5, with a tentative D call TRBD1 (6 bases). The germline V and J ends were trimmed by 3 bases and 0 bases, with 24 bases remaining between them. The CDR3 length is 20 residues. From germline, CDR1 is KGHSH and CDR2 LQKENI.

J is TRBJ2-3 and V is TRBV19, with no clear D. V was shortened by 3 bases and J by 0 bases, with 4 bases between the two germline ends. Germline V gene lookup returns CDR1 LNHDA and CDR2 SQIVND (reference sequence). The CDR3 contains 13 residues. The CDR3 reads CASSIPSTDTQYF. DNA of the CDR3: TGTGCCAGTAGTATCCCTAGCACAGATACGCAGTATTTT.

This chain links TRBV28 with TRBJ2-7; no reliable D call. Looked up from germline, CDR1 is MDHEN and CDR2 is SYDVKM. The CDR3 sequence is 12 residues long. V lost 5 bases, J lost 3 bases, and 8 bases lay in between. In nucleotides, the CDR3 is TGTGCCAGCAGTGTCGCCGGCTACGAGCAGTACTTC. Protein product: CASSVAGYEQYF.

Remarks on this clone: A read error is likely, as this CDR3 ends without the conserved phenylalanine or tryptophan. The DNA is omitted, as the CDR3 cannot be located on it reliably, and the CDR3 follows TCRdb's listing. V is TRBV18 and J is TRBJ2-7. The germline CDR1 and CDR2 sequences are KGHSH and LQKENI. The CDR3 totals 12 residues, both ends included. CDR3 protein: CASSPPVKGPQY.

V gene TRBV28 combines with J gene TRBJ2-7; D remains ambiguous. Trimming took 5 bases from V and 2 from J, leaving 13 bases between them. The germline V gene encodes CDR1 MDHEN and CDR2 SYDVKM. This CDR3 is 14 amino acids long. CDR3 loop: CASSRPARTYEQYF. Written as DNA, the CDR3 is TGTGCCAGCAGTCGACCGGCCAGAACCTACGAGCAGTACTTC. The entire variable domain, with the rest obtained from reference TRBV28 and TRBJ2-7, is as follows: DVKVTQSSRYLVKRTGEKVFLECVQDMDHENMFWYRQDPGLGLRLIYFSYDVKMKEKGDIPEGYSVSREKKERFSLILESASTNQTSMYLCASSRPARTYEQYFGPGTRLTVT.

The chain joins TRBV7-9 to TRBJ1-2, with 9 bases fitting TRBD1. V dropped 2 bases and J dropped 6; count of bases not matched to a gene: 4. This CDR3 region has 14 residues. In germline, CDR1 is SEHNR, CDR2 FQNEAQ (reference sequence). The DNA for the CDR3 is TGTGCCAGCAGCTTAAGGACAGGGGAGGATGGCTACACCTTC. Translating gives CASSLRTGEDGYTF.

V gene TRBV5-1 combines with J gene TRBJ2-7, with 9 bases aligning to TRBD2. Per germline, CDR1 SGHRS and CDR2 YFSETQ. V was clipped by 7 bases and J by 5 bases; unmatched bases: 7. The CDR3 spans 13 residues. CDR3 region: CASGGGGANEQYF. The CDR3 region has the DNA TGCGCCAGCGGCGGCGGGGGGGCCAACGAGCAGTACTTC.

This chain joins TRBV28 and TRBJ1-1, with D maybe TRBD1 (5 bases). The V gene lost 1 base and the J gene lost 5 bases, with 17 bases spanning the gap. Germline assignment: CDR1 MDHEN and CDR2 SYDVKM. CDR3 length: 16 residues. The CDR3 here is CASSLFAGNPKTEAFF. As DNA, the CDR3 is TGTGCCAGCAGTTTATTCGCAGGGAACCCGAAGACTGAAGCTTTCTTT. Looking up the rest from reference TRBV28 and TRBJ1-1 gives the full variable domain: DVKVTQSSRYLVKRTGEKVFLECVQDMDHENMFWYRQDPGLGLRLIYFSYDVKMKEKGDIPEGYSVSREKKERFSLILESASTNQTSMYLCASSLFAGNPKTEAFFGQGTRLTVV.

This chain uses TRBV5-1 with TRBJ1-2; no definite D call. Trimming stripped 5 bases from V and 2 bases from J, with 10 bases between. CDR1 is SGHRS and CDR2 is YFSETQ in the germline V gene. This CDR3 spans 13 amino acids. The CDR3 here is CASRERPNYGYTF. CDR3 nucleotide sequence: TGCGCCAGCAGGGAACGACCGAACTATGGCTACACCTTC.